This T cell receptor (beta chain) was sequenced during a study of cytomegalovirus exposure and HLA in healthy donors. Findings and caveats of the study: An assumption of roughly uniform sequencing depth across donors underlay the presence/absence analyses.

CDR1 and CDR2 from the germline V gene are GTSNPN and SVGIG (reference sequence). V lost 3 bases and J 3 bases, leaving 14 bases between the germline ends. This CDR3 contains 15 residues. The PCR made use of 60 Vbeta and 13 Jbeta primers. Under the authors' procedure: The count from a later analysis was some 81 million unique TCR beta chains, 9.5 million to 13 million of them shared. The method was immunoSEQ multiplex PCR; TCRdb's version includes in-frame clones alone and lacks a portion of them. From that table come the V and J calls and clone size; the DNA was used to work out D and trimming. Among about 170,000 clones listed, 76% were seen once. A remark on this clone: Antigen: not known.

The sequencing sample was made of PBMCs. This clonotype was obtained from a female donor in good health and CMV-seronegative. The V gene is TRBV30, the J gene TRBJ2-2; the D gene is possibly TRBD2 (6 bases). The CDR3 protein is CAWSVGGPYTGELFF. CDR3 DNA sequence: TGTGCCTGGAGCGTCGGAGGGCCCTACACCGGGGAGCTGTTTTTT. Based on the CDR3 plus reference TRBV30 and TRBJ2-2, the full variable domain is SQTIHQWPATLVQPVGSPLSLECTVEGTSNPNLYWYRQAAGRGLQLLFYSVGIGQISSEVPQNLSASRPQDRQFILSSKKLLLSDSGFYLCAWSVGGPYTGELFFGEGSRLTVL.